These T cell receptor beta chains were read from a single sample in a study of control samples from healthy donors and cancer patients. Profiled with immunoSEQ multiplex PCR; TCRdb holds only in-frame clones, not every one. The sample comprises roughly 370,000 clones, 80% to 95% of which are singletons, and 5.5% to 7.5% rests with the top ten. Sequencing was carried out using PBMCs. These receptors were collected from a man aged 35 to 55 with head and neck cancer. CDR3s include the opening cysteine and the closing phenylalanine or tryptophan. Each record gives: clone size, V gene, CDR3 protein. The listing skips clone size in some rows; elsewhere it reads once, few, many or a size class.

>-|TRBV6-2/TRBV6-3
CASSLLDLSNSPLHF
>-|TRBV9
CASSRYGQGTDTQYF
>-|TRBV24-1
CATSDFTDNEQFF
>-|TRBV18
CASSPSGQGNTGELFF
>-|TRBV11-2
CASSSSGTSTDTQYF
>-|TRBV7-6
CASSLVSRTSGRMTRGYEQYF
>once|TRBV5-1
CASGSGPGGIPPGTYEQYF
>-|TRBV6-5
CASRGVGDTGELFF
>-|TRBV2
CASSAGDGNYNEQFF
>-|TRBV15
CATSDPGYMGTKNIQYF
>-|TRBV7-3
CASSLVGTKDTEAFF
>-|TRBV6-5
CASRAVWTGNNEQYF
>-|TRBV18
CASSKNYYRAVIFESPLHF
>-|TRBV28
CASSLRDRDVGNEQFF
>-|TRBV5-1
CASSWDRGTYEQYF
>-|TRBV27
CASSRDLGYGYTF
>once|TRBV7-2
CASSLALGRTDTQYF
>few|TRBV5-1
CASSLEGKSSGELFF
>once|TRBV6-4
CASSDIAGALEQFF
>few|TRBV19
CASRPGQGNQPQHF
>few|TRBV10-3
CAISESVGEQYF
>-|TRBV11-3
CASSRQAGVSYNEQFF